The rows below give T cell receptor beta chains drawn from one sample of a study of blood T cells in healthy people across ages. TCRdb redid the calling of the 5' RACE reads with MiXCR, one entry per CDR3 protein. This sample carries 1.4 million to 1.5 million distinct CDR3 sequences, about 40% of them seen once, and the ten largest clones take 7% to 9%. Material for sequencing was blood. These receptors were collected from a woman younger than 30 in good health. Both conserved end residues are part of each CDR3. D genes are given only for firm matches. Where a row states a size, it is once, few, many or the class of an expanded clone; other rows omit it.

DNA	CDR3	size	V	J	D
TGCAGTGCTTGGGGGACCCGAGGGGAGCAGTACTTC	CSAWGTRGEQYF	.	TRBV20-1	TRBJ2-7	.
TGTGCCAGCAAACGGGGCGGGAGCGGACAAGAGACCCAGTACTTC	CASKRGGSGQETQYF	.	TRBV3-1	TRBJ2-5	TRBD2
TGTGCCAGCAGCTTCAGTGGGCCAGCCACGTACCAAGAGACCCAGTACTTC	CASSFSGPATYQETQYF	few	TRBV11-2	TRBJ2-5	.
TGCAGTGCTCAAGGCAGGGGGGGTAAATCGGAGACCCAGTACTTC	CSAQGRGGKSETQYF	.	TRBV20-1	TRBJ2-5	.
TGTGCCAGCAGATACCGGGACAGGAACTATGGCTACACCTTC	CASRYRDRNYGYTF	.	TRBV6-5	TRBJ1-2	TRBD1
TGTGCCAGCAACCGACTAGCAGATAACCAAGAGACCCAGTACTTC	CASNRLADNQETQYF	.	TRBV27	TRBJ2-5	TRBD2
TGTGCCAGCAGTCCCTTTGCGAAGCGGGGGCGCAATGAGCAGTTCTTC	CASSPFAKRGRNEQFF	.	TRBV12-3/TRBV12-4	TRBJ2-1	TRBD2
TGTGCCACCAGCAGGGGCTTGCGGGAGGGCCAGTATCATGAGCAGTTCTTC	CATSRGLREGQYHEQFF	.	TRBV15	TRBJ2-1	TRBD2
TGCGCCAGCAGCCCAGGGACGGCCGCTTCAACTAATGAAAAACTGTTTTTT	CASSPGTAASTNEKLFF	.	TRBV4-1	TRBJ1-4	.
TGTGCCAGCAGTTACTCGAATTTGGTGGGCGAGCAGTACTTC	CASSYSNLVGEQYF	.	TRBV6-6	TRBJ2-7	.
TGTGCCAGCAGCGCCCCCGGGACGCCGTACAATGAGCAGTTCTTC	CASSAPGTPYNEQFF	.	TRBV9	TRBJ2-1	.
TGTGCCAGCAGTTCGCCGGGACTAGAAGAGACCCAGTACTTC	CASSSPGLEETQYF	.	TRBV6-2/TRBV6-3	TRBJ2-5	TRBD2
TGTGCCAGCAGTTTAGGGCGGGGGGCGGAGTACTTC	CASSLGRGAEYF	few	TRBV27	TRBJ2-5	TRBD2
TGTGCCAGCAGCCAAGTCGGTGCTGGGGCCAACGTCCTGACTTTC	CASSQVGAGANVLTF	few	TRBV3-1	TRBJ2-6	.
TGCAGTGCTAGAGATGGTAGGGGACGGCTCTATGGCTACACCTTC	CSARDGRGRLYGYTF	.	TRBV20-1	TRBJ1-2	.
TGTGCCAGCACGATCGTGGAGGCACGGGTCTATGGCTACACCTTC	CASTIVEARVYGYTF	.	TRBV2	TRBJ1-2	.
TGTGCCGGCAGTTTTGGGCAGAATGAAGCTTTCTTT	CAGSFGQNEAFF	.	TRBV12-3/TRBV12-4	TRBJ1-1	.
TGTGCCAGCAGCTTCGGCGGGAGGGCCTCCGATACGCAGTATTTT	CASSFGGRASDTQYF	.	TRBV11-2	TRBJ2-3	TRBD2
TGTGCCAGCAGTCCCCGGGACGATGTAAACGAGCAGTACTTC	CASSPRDDVNEQYF	.	TRBV6-2/TRBV6-3	TRBJ2-7	.
TGTGCCAGCAGTGTTGGGGGGTACTACGAGCAGTACTTC	CASSVGGYYEQYF	many	TRBV2	TRBJ2-7	.
TGCAGTGCTAGGGCCCGGGTTTTCGGTGACGAGCAGTACTTC	CSARARVFGDEQYF	.	TRBV20-1	TRBJ2-7	.
TGTGCCAGCAGTGGGGGGGCGAGCTCCTACAATGAGCAGTTCTTC	CASSGGASSYNEQFF	.	TRBV12-3/TRBV12-4	TRBJ2-1	.
TGTGCCTGGAGTGTACGAGGCGTCGGGGGCAATCAGCCCCAGCATTTT	CAWSVRGVGGNQPQHF	once	TRBV30	TRBJ1-5	.
TGTGCCAGCTCGGACTCAGGGGTGAACTCCTACAATGAGCAGTTCTTC	CASSDSGVNSYNEQFF	.	TRBV12-3/TRBV12-4	TRBJ2-1	.
TGCAGTGCTAGGCTCCTCGGGGCGGGGGGCGAGCAGTACTTC	CSARLLGAGGEQYF	few	TRBV20-1	TRBJ2-7	TRBD2
TGTGCCAGCAGCATACAGGGGTCGAATTCACCCCTCCACTTT	CASSIQGSNSPLHF	few	TRBV7-3	TRBJ1-6	TRBD1
TGTGCCATCAGGGGGGGGGGACAGATATCCTACGAGCAGTACTTC	CAIRGGGQISYEQYF	few	TRBV10-3	TRBJ2-7	.
TGTGCCAGCAGTTTTTTTGGGGGGGAGGGCTACACCTTC	CASSFFGGEGYTF	.	TRBV12-3/TRBV12-4	TRBJ1-2	.
TGTGCCAGCAGTGTCGAACGGGCCAGAACACAGTTCTTC	CASSVERARTQFF	.	TRBV12-3/TRBV12-4	TRBJ2-1	.
TGTGCCAGCAGACCTACAGCGGGATATGGCTACACCTTC	CASRPTAGYGYTF	few	TRBV28	TRBJ1-2	.
TGCAGTGGACTAGAAGAGACCCAGTACTTC	CSGLEETQYF	.	TRBV20-1	TRBJ2-5	.
TGTGCCAGCAGTTTAGACAGGGGGCGCGTATTAGATACGCAGTATTTT	CASSLDRGRVLDTQYF	once	TRBV27	TRBJ2-3	TRBD1
TGTGCCAGCTCACCTAGCGGACAATCGGATTCTGGGCAGTTCTTC	CASSPSGQSDSGQFF	few	TRBV18	TRBJ2-1	.
TGTGCCAGCAGCCAAGATCCTTACGGACTAGCGGGAGGAACAGATACGCAGTATTTT	CASSQDPYGLAGGTDTQYF	few	TRBV4-2	TRBJ2-3	TRBD2
TGTGCCAGCAGCTTGGATCCTTCGACGGGAAACTATGGCTACACCTTC	CASSLDPSTGNYGYTF	.	TRBV5-5	TRBJ1-2	.
TGCAGTGCCACCGGGGGGGCTACTGAAGCTTTCTTT	CSATGGATEAFF	few	TRBV20-1	TRBJ1-1	.